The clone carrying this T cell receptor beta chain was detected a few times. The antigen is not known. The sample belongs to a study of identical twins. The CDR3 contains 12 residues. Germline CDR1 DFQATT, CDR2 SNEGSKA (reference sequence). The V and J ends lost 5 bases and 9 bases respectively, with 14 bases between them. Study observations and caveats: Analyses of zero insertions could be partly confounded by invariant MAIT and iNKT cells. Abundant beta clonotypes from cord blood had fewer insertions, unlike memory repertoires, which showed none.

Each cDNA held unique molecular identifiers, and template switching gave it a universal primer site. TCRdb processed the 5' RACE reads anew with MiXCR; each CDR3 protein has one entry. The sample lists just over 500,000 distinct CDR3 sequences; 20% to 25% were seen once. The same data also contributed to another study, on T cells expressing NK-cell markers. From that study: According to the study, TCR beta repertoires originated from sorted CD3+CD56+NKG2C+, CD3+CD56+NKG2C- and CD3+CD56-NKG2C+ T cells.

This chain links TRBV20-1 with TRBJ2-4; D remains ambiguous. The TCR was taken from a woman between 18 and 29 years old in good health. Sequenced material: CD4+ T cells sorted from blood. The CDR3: CSAHDQTAIQYF. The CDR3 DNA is TGCAGTGCTCATGATCAGACGGCCATTCAGTACTTC.